The entry that follows covers one TCR beta chain sequence. Libraries were prepared by immunoSEQ multiplex PCR; TCRdb keeps only in-frame clonotypes and omits some of them. The sample shows roughly 660,000 clones, more than 75% of them seen only once. The data belong to a study of shared T cell receptors in the human thymus. These same records also appear under a second study, on human thymus T cells. That publication notes: Thymic repertoires of unrelated individuals were reported in related research to overlap highly.

The sample was thymocytes. The sequence was collected from a boy in the first two years of life with a congenital heart defect.

Written as DNA, the CDR3 is TGTGCCAGCAGTGGTAGTGACAGGGACTTTGGTGAGCAGTTCTTC. It specifies CASSGSDRDFGEQFF. This sequence joins TRBV28 and TRBJ2-1; D is perhaps TRBD1 (7 bases). The V end was cut by 5 bases, the J end by 9 bases, with 20 bases between. This CDR3 spans 15 amino acids. Germline CDR1 and CDR2: MDHEN and SYDVKM.